Below, 32 T cell receptor beta chains from the same sample are listed, as sequenced in a study of tumor-infiltrating lymphocytes in primary liver carcinoma. Unsorted whole blood served as the source of blood RNA, and germline DNA was extracted as well. A primer in the constant region served to generate TCR beta cDNA from approximately 450 ng of total RNA. Slightly modified ARM-PCR, run as three nested multiplex PCR rounds, produced the TCR beta libraries. Each of the first two PCR rounds ran roughly 9 cycles with TRBV1-TRBV30 forward and C-beta reverse primers. TCRdb used MiXCR to reprocess the multiplex PCR reads, holding one entry per CDR3 protein. The sample has 310,000 or so distinct CDR3 sequences, roughly 60% seen once. Sequenced: peripheral blood. These TCRs come from a woman in her 30s with primary liver carcinoma and hepatitis B virus infection.

Details on this clonotype: This may come from a read error, since a much larger clone is one base off. The chain carries TRBV29-1 and TRBJ2-7; D call uncertain. The CDR3 is 11 residues long. Germline V CDR1 and CDR2: SQVTM, ANQGSEA. CDR3 sequence: CSALGGYGQYF. The CDR3 nucleotides are TGCAGCGCCCTAGGCGGATACGGGCAGTACTTC.

With regard to this clonotype: A much bigger clone sits one base away, suggesting this may be a read error. The chain links TRBV30 to TRBJ1-1, with D possibly matching TRBD1 (5 bases). The V gene's germline CDR1 is GTSNPN and CDR2 SVGIG (reference sequence). The CDR3 is made up of 12 amino acids. Trimming left V 7 bases short and J 6 bases short, with 15 bases between. CDR3 nucleotides: TGTGCCTCCACAGGTTATCATCCTGAAGCTTTCTTT. It is translated as CASTGYHPEAFF.

There are a few counts of this clonotype. J is TRBJ2-7 and V is TRBV6-5; D is unresolved. Germline V gene data show CDR1 as MNHEY and CDR2 as SVGAGI. CDR3 length: 11 residues. Trimming pared 4 bases from V and 3 bases from J, leaving 4 bases between. The CDR3 region has the DNA TGTGCCAGCAGTTCCCACTACGAGCAGTACTTC. This sequence encodes CASSSHYEQYF.

The chain uses TRBV7-8 and TRBJ2-3; D call uncertain. CDR3 size: 16 residues. Germline CDR1 reads SGHVS; CDR2 reads FQNEAQ. Trimming took off 2 bases at V and 0 bases at J, with 12 bases between the two ends. The CDR3 loop is CASSLCYSSSTDTQYF. The CDR3 DNA reads as TGTGCCAGCAGCTTATGTTACTCGTCTAGCACAGATACGCAGTATTTT.

Of note for this clonotype: As the CDR3 is not closed by the conserved phenylalanine or tryptophan, this likely results from a read error. The DNA is omitted, as the CDR3 cannot be located on it reliably, and the CDR3 follows TCRdb's listing. The rearrangement uses TRBV11-3 and TRBJ2-1. Germline CDR1 reads SGHNT; CDR2 reads YENEEA. The CDR3 is 17 residues long, counting both termini. CDR3 amino acids: CASSPWGSNQNYNEKFV.

This clonotype was detected ten times or more. This chain connects TRBV12-3 or TRBV12-4 to TRBJ1-5; D uncertain. Deletions cut 5 bases from V and 6 bases from J, with 14 bases between. This CDR3 spans 14 amino acids. The CDR3 region has the DNA TGTGCCAGCAGTCCCGGGAGGGTGGGTCAGCCCCAGCATTTT. This gives the protein CASSPGRVGQPQHF.

This chain links TRBV28 with TRBJ1-1; 7 bases are shared with TRBD1. V lost 3 bases and J lost 6; bases outside the gene matches: 4. The CDR3 loop spans 13 amino acids. Looked up from germline, CDR1 is MDHEN and CDR2 is SYDVKM. CDR3 sequence: CASSLGQWSEAFF. CDR3 coding DNA: TGTGCCAGCAGTTTGGGACAGTGGTCTGAAGCTTTCTTT.

Concerning this clonotype: A much larger clone sits a single nucleotide away, making a read error possible. The V and J genes are TRBV6-5 and TRBJ2-3, with a weak D call TRBD2 (6 bases). The CDR3 has 14 amino acids. Trimming took 6 bases from V and 4 from J, leaving 14 bases between them. Germline lookup yields CDR1 MNHEY and CDR2 SVGAGI. Here the CDR3 reads CASRVQGGSDTQYF. The CDR3 DNA reads TGTGCCAGCAGAGTTCAGGGAGGTTCAGATACGCAGTATTTT.

This clonotype was observed a few times. The CDR3 region is CASSLQAGNIQYF. CDR3 in DNA: TGTGCCAGCAGCTTGCAGGCAGGGAACATTCAGTACTTC. J is TRBJ2-4 and V is TRBV5-6, with TRBD1 as a possible D gene (5 bases). The CDR3 runs to 13 residues. V lost 1 base to trimming and J lost 7 bases, with 9 bases between them. Per the germline V gene, CDR1 is SGHDT and CDR2 is YYEEEE.

The chain uses TRBV6-1 and TRBJ1-5, with 7 bases that match TRBD1. CDR3 length equals 14 residues. CDR1 is MNHNS and CDR2 is SASEGT in the germline V gene. V was clipped by 2 bases and J by 6 bases; unmatched bases: 4. The CDR3 nucleotides read TGTGCCAGCAGTGAAACACAGGGGTCTCAGCCCCAGCATTTT. Amino acids: CASSETQGSQPQHF.

This clonotype appeared a single time. V is TRBV5-5 and J is TRBJ1-2, with D perhaps matching TRBD1 (5 bases). Trimming took off 3 bases at V and 10 bases at J, with 25 bases between the two ends. The germline V gene has CDR1 SGHKS and CDR2 YYEKEE (reference sequence). There are 16 residues in the CDR3. CDR3 region: CASSSQPGLGAFDYTF. The CDR3 nucleotides are TGTGCCAGCAGCTCGCAACCCGGGTTAGGGGCTTTTGACTACACCTTC. Supplemented by reference TRBV5-5 and TRBJ1-2, the full variable domain reads DAGVTQSPTHLIKTRGQQVTLRCSPISGHKSVSWYQQVLGQGPQFIFQYYEKEERGRGNFPDRFSARQFPNYSSELNVNALLLGDSALYLCASSSQPGLGAFDYTFGSGTRLTVV.

To note about this clonotype: One junction end disagrees with the germline gene, perhaps due to a read error. V and J are TRBV11-2 and TRBJ2-3; D unclear. The V gene's germline CDR1 is SGHAT and CDR2 FQNNGV. The CDR3 is made up of 13 amino acids. CDR3 in DNA: TGTGCCAGCAGCTTAGCCTCCACATATACGCAGTATTTT. Its translation is CASSLASTYTQYF.

The V gene is TRBV6-6, the J gene TRBJ2-7, with 9 nucleotides matching TRBD1. In germline, CDR1 is MNHNY, CDR2 SVGAGI (reference sequence). The ends lost 11 bases at V and 1 base at J; junction bases unmatched: 9. CDR3 length: 14 residues. CDR3 amino acids: CASTQTGGSYEQYF. CDR3 nucleotide sequence: TGTGCCTCTACACAGACAGGGGGTTCCTACGAGCAGTACTTC.

Concerning this clonotype: A much larger clonotype is one base distant, so this may be a read error. The V call is TRBV12-3 or TRBV12-4, the J call TRBJ1-1; D remains unclear. V was trimmed by 5 bases and J by 4 bases, leaving 14 bases between them. The CDR3 is 14 residues long. This CDR3 is CASSLVRDSTEAFF. The CDR3 bases are TGTGCCAGCAGTCTCGTGAGGGATAGCACTGAAGCTTTCTTT.

As concerns this clonotype: This clone may be a read error of a much larger clone one base away. The rearrangement joins TRBV29-1 to TRBJ2-7; D assignment may be TRBD1 or TRBD2 (5 bases each). This CDR3 spans 17 amino acids. Germline CDR1 and CDR2: SQVTM and ANQGSEA. V was pared by 7 bases and J by 5 bases, with 30 bases between. The CDR3 sequence: CSALGVGDGRSYDEQYF. The DNA of the CDR3 is TGCAGCGCCTTAGGGGTAGGGGACGGCAGGAGTTATGACGAGCAGTACTTC.

This chain joins TRBV6-6 and TRBJ2-3; TRBD2 aligns across 9 bases. The J segment lost 10 bases and the V segment lost 5 bases, leaving 4 bases of the junction unmatched. The CDR3 sequence is 12 residues long. Per the germline V gene, CDR1 is MNHNY and CDR2 is SVGAGI (reference sequence). CDR3 region: CASSPAGGAQYF. As DNA, the CDR3 is TGTGCCAGCAGTCCAGCGGGAGGAGCGCAGTATTTT.

This clonotype was recorded a few times. J is TRBJ1-5 and V is TRBV5-6, with 8 positions matching TRBD1. This CDR3 has 15 amino acids. V shed 4 bases and J 4 bases; nucleotides not matched to a gene: 7. CDR1 and CDR2 (germline): SGHDT, YYEEEE. The CDR3 DNA reads as TGTGCCAGCAGCCTGGGGACAGGCGCGAATCAGCCCCAGCATTTT. This encodes CASSLGTGANQPQHF.

The rearrangement uses TRBV12-3 or TRBV12-4 and TRBJ2-5, with TRBD1 as a possible D gene (7 bases). V was trimmed by 7 bases and J by 5 bases, leaving 17 bases between them. This CDR3 contains 14 residues. CDR3: CASNGTGAGETQYF. In DNA, the CDR3 is TGTGCCAGCAATGGAACAGGGGCGGGGGAGACCCAGTACTTC.

The chain couples TRBV29-1 to TRBJ2-7; the match to TRBD2 covers 10 bases. There are 14 residues in the CDR3. Germline lookup yields CDR1 SQVTM and CDR2 ANQGSEA. Trimming removed 7 bases from V and 4 bases from J; junction bases left unmatched: 10. The CDR3 protein is CSAQGLAGDYEQYF. The CDR3 coding sequence is TGCAGCGCCCAGGGGCTAGCGGGAGATTACGAGCAGTACTTC.

The chain links TRBV5-6 to TRBJ2-5; 7 nucleotides line up with TRBD1. Per germline, CDR1 SGHDT and CDR2 YYEEEE. V shed 1 base and J 2 bases; nucleotides not matched to a gene: 5. CDR3 length: 15 amino acids. The CDR3, as DNA: TGTGCCAGCAGCTTGTACGGGACAGATCAAGAGACCCAGTACTTC. This encodes CASSLYGTDQETQYF.

The rearrangement joins TRBV7-9 to TRBJ2-2; 7 nucleotides align to TRBD1. The V gene end was trimmed by 7 bases and the J gene end by 3 bases; junction bases not matched to a gene: 11. The germline V gene has CDR1 SEHNR and CDR2 FQNEAQ (reference sequence). The CDR3 loop spans 16 amino acids. Written as DNA, the CDR3 is TGTGCCAGCACCCTCGCAGACAGGGACCACACCGGGGAGCTGTTTTTT. Amino acids: CASTLADRDHTGELFF.

A note on this clonotype: The junction departs from the called germline gene at one end, perhaps through a read error. The chain recombines TRBV12-3 or TRBV12-4 with TRBJ1-1; possible D gene TRBD1, 5 bases. This CDR3 is built from 13 residues. DNA for the CDR3: TGTGCCAGCAGCTTGTGGGGGAACTCTGAAGCTTTCTTT. Its translation is CASSLWGNSEAFF.

This sequence joins TRBV28 and TRBJ1-2; TRBD1 might be the D (5 bases). This CDR3 contains 16 residues. Trimming pared 1 base from V and 2 bases from J, leaving 14 bases between. Germline lookup yields CDR1 MDHEN and CDR2 SYDVKM. CDR3 region: CASSLYGAVTNYGYTF. CDR3 DNA: TGTGCCAGCAGTTTATACGGGGCAGTCACCAACTATGGCTACACCTTC.

As for this clonotype: A junction end diverges from the germline sequence, so it may reflect a read error. This CDR3 reads CASRYGTDVLNSPLDF. As DNA, the CDR3 is TGCGCCAGCAGGTACGGGACCGATGTACTAAATTCACCCCTCGACTTT. V and J are TRBV4-3 and TRBJ1-6; D possibly corresponds to TRBD1 (5 bases). From germline, CDR1 is LGHNA and CDR2 YSLEER. The CDR3 has 16 amino acids.

Comments on this clonotype: A much more abundant neighbour one base away suggests this may be a read error. This chain links TRBV6-2 or TRBV6-3 with TRBJ2-1, with 12 nucleotides matching TRBD2. CDR1 is MNHEY, CDR2 SVGEGT, per germline. The CDR3 loop spans 16 amino acids. CDR3 coding DNA: TGTGTCAGCACCCCTAGCGGGAGGGGTACGTACAATGAGCAGTTCTTC. Translation gives CVSTPSGRGTYNEQFF.

V gene TRBV6-5 combines with J gene TRBJ2-6; 12 positions agree with TRBD1. The CDR3 consists of 19 residues. J gave up 3 bases and V 6 bases, and 12 bases lay outside the gene matches. Germline V CDR1 and CDR2: MNHEY, SVGAGI. CDR3: CASRSKPGQGAGGANVLTF. The CDR3 bases are TGTGCCAGCAGATCGAAACCGGGACAGGGGGCGGGTGGGGCCAACGTCCTGACTTTC.

To note about this clonotype: As the CDR3 is not closed by the conserved phenylalanine or tryptophan, this likely results from a read error. V gene TRBV12-3 or TRBV12-4 combines with J gene TRBJ2-1, with 9 bases lining up with TRBD2. The CDR3 length is 15 residues. The DNA of the CDR3 is TGTACCAGCAGCCTGTCAGGGACTAGCAGACTTGAGCAGTTCATC. The encoded protein is CTSSLSGTSRLEQFI.

Turning to this clonotype: A much more abundant neighbour one base away suggests this may be a read error. V and J are TRBV12-3 or TRBV12-4 and TRBJ2-7; 9 nucleotides match TRBD2. The J segment lost 2 bases and the V segment lost 10 bases, leaving 9 bases of the junction unmatched. The CDR3 runs to 14 residues. CDR3 in DNA: TGTGCCATCACCGGGACTAGCAGCACCTACGAGCAGTACTTC. This codes for CAITGTSSTYEQYF.

V usage is TRBV25-1 and J usage is TRBJ1-2; D is unclear. Germline V gene lookup returns CDR1 MGHDK and CDR2 SYGVNS. The length of the CDR3 is 14 residues. Deletions cut 2 bases from V and 2 bases from J, with 9 bases between. Here the CDR3 DNA reads TGTGCCAGCAGTGAAGCCGCCAGAAACTATGGCTACACCTTC. Translated: CASSEAARNYGYTF.

As concerns this clonotype: It may be a read error: a sequence one base away is much more abundant. This chain connects TRBV4-3 to TRBJ1-1; maybe TRBD1 (5 bases). CDR3 length: 14 amino acids. Germline CDR1 is LGHNA and CDR2 is YSLEER. CDR3 DNA: TGCGCCGGCAGCCAAGGTATAGGGACCACTGAAGCTTTCTTT. Protein sequence: CAGSQGIGTTEAFF.

The chain uses TRBV11-2 and TRBJ2-7; tentative D call: TRBD2 (6 bases). Per the germline V gene, CDR1 is SGHAT and CDR2 is FQNNGV. The V end lost 6 bases, the J end lost 7 bases, and 19 bases lay between the germline ends. The CDR3 runs to 14 residues. Here the CDR3 reads CASRDPGRGNEQYF. The DNA of the CDR3 is TGTGCCAGCAGAGACCCGGGACGGGGGAATGAGCAGTACTTC.

On this clonotype: Sequence at one end of the junction differs from germline and may be a read error. This chain connects TRBV7-8 to TRBJ2-5; D is perhaps TRBD2 (5 bases). This CDR3 spans 14 amino acids. Germline V CDR1 and CDR2: SGHVS, FQNEAQ. CDR3 in amino acids: CASSLVSAGETQDF. CDR3 DNA: TGTGCCAGCAGCTTAGTTAGTGCTGGGGAGACCCAGGACTTC.